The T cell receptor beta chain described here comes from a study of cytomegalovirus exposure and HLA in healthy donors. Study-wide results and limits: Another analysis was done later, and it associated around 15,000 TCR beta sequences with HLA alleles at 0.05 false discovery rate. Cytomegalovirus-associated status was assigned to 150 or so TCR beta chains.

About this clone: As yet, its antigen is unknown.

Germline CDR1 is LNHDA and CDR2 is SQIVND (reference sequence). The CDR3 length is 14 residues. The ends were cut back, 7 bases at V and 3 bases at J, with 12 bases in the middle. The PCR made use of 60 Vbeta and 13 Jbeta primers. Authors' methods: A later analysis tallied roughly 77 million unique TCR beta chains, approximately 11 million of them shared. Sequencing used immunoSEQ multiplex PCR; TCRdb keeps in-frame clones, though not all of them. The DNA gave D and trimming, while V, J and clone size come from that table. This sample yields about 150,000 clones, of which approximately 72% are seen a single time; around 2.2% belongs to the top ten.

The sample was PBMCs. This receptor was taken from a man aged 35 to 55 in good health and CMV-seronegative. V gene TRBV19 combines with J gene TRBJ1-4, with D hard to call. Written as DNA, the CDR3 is TGTGCCAGTACGTTCATAGGAGCTAATGAAAAACTGTTTTTT. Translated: CASTFIGANEKLFF.